These T cell receptor beta chains were read from a single sample in a study of blood T cell repertoires in COVID-19. The repertoire was sequenced with immunoSEQ multiplex PCR; TCRdb's copy has only in-frame clones and lacks some. In the table there are around 100,000 clones, about 90% of which are singletons. Sequences were obtained from peripheral blood. These receptors came from a human donor in a cohort sampled during active COVID-19. Both conserved end residues are trimmed from each CDR3. A row's size may be missing; if present it is once, few, many or a size class.

V gene	clone size	CDR3 protein
TRBV5-1	-	ASSLPTGGSDEQY
TRBV3-1/TRBV3-2	once	ASSQGITGGTDTQY
TRBV11-2	once	ASSLEGGVTEQY
TRBV7-8	-	ASSFAYLSKNIQY
TRBV20-1	once	SAGKTEAF
TRBV7-2	once	ASSWRTSGSTDTQY
TRBV9	-	ASSAATAGVEGYT
TRBV4-1	-	ASSQAPTGGTDTQY
TRBV29-1	-	STITGLRTDTQY
TRBV11-2	-	ASSLRGRQGLSPLH
TRBV7-8	once	ASRRGTNRPGEQY
TRBV19	-	ASSIRGPDTGELF
TRBV9	-	ASGSRPNSPLH
TRBV18	-	ASEPGLAGVVTGANVLT
TRBV7-9	-	ASGLDRFGGKLF
TRBV6-5	-	ASSWTGVSEQF
TRBV2	-	ASSEREGVSGNTIY
TRBV5-1	-	ASSTTQGGEKLF
TRBV7-9	-	ASSLGTGGAQSNSPLH
TRBV19	once	ASMTGLDQPQH
TRBV5-1	-	ASSPDRGRLEQY
TRBV2	-	ASSVAGQGNYEQY
TRBV2	-	ASSESPLGGF
TRBV6-1	-	ASSEQGSGTGYT
TRBV5-4	-	ASSSRTSGRTYEQY
TRBV7-2	-	ASSIRPPGDRRSYEQY
TRBV6-5	few	ASSLTGADSYEQY
TRBV7-3	-	ASSPGGSGANVLT
TRBV11-3	-	ASSPVAGAAAEQY